Shown below are 17 T cell receptor beta chains from a single sample sequenced in a study of beta chain features in type 1 diabetes. General study points: For Type 1 diabetes patients, all four CD4+ subsets carried TCRB CDR3s that were moderately but significantly shorter.

The antigens for these receptors are not known. Since all of the isolated RNA was reverse transcribed, expressed TCRB transcripts were what got sequenced. The method was immunoSEQ multiplex PCR; TCRdb's version includes in-frame clones alone and lacks a portion of them. The sample consists of 45,000 to 65,000 clones, approximately 52% of them appearing once. The sample taken for sequencing was Tregs from blood. The receptors derive from a middle-aged woman with type 1 diabetes.

The chain joins TRBV7-2 to TRBJ1-2; D gene uncertain. The CDR3 consists of 13 residues. Trimming left V 5 bases short and J 3 bases short, with 10 bases between. Germline V CDR1 and CDR2: SGHTA, FQGNSA. DNA for the CDR3: TGTGCCAGCAGCCGCTTCGGTGACTATGGCTACACCTTC. It specifies CASSRFGDYGYTF. The full variable domain, with the rest looked up from reference TRBV7-2 and TRBJ1-2, is GAGVSQSPSNKVTEKGKDVELRCDPISGHTALYWYRQSLGQGLEFLIYFQGNSAPDKSGLPSDRFSAERTGGSVSTLTIQRTQQEDSAVYLCASSRFGDYGYTFGSGTRLTVV.

V is TRBV29-1 and J is TRBJ2-5; tentative D call: TRBD2 (5 bases). Germline V gene lookup returns CDR1 SQVTM and CDR2 ANQGSEA. V was trimmed by 2 bases and J by 5 bases, leaving 9 bases between them. This CDR3 has 12 residues. CDR3 region: CSVEIGEETQYF. The CDR3 nucleotides read TGCAGCGTTGAAATTGGGGAGGAGACCCAGTACTTC.

The V gene is TRBV10-3, the J gene TRBJ1-3; unclear D gene. The CDR3 runs to 12 residues. Germline-derived CDR1 and CDR2 are ENHRY and SYGVKD. In nucleotides, the CDR3 is TGTGCGGCACGGGGCTCTGGAAACACCATATATTTT. Residues: CAARGSGNTIYF.

In this sample, this clone is medium-sized. This rearrangement joins TRBV6-6 to TRBJ2-1, with D possibly matching TRBD1 (5 bases). The germline CDR1 and CDR2 sequences are MNHNY and SVGAGI (reference sequence). The CDR3 has 16 residues. Trimming pared 2 bases from V and 8 bases from J, leaving 19 bases between. The DNA for the CDR3 is TGTGCCAGCAGTTACGGGGCGAGCGCCCGTGGGGATGAGCAGTTCTTC. Translation: CASSYGASARGDEQFF.

The V call is TRBV2, the J call TRBJ2-1, with 11 bases identical to TRBD2. Unmatched junction bases numbered 3, after V lost 5 bases and J lost 0 bases. The CDR3 consists of 16 residues. Germline V CDR1 and CDR2: SNHLY, FYNNEI. The CDR3 sequence is CASSFLAGGSYNEQFF. In DNA, the CDR3 is TGTGCCAGCAGTTTCCTAGCGGGGGGCTCCTACAATGAGCAGTTCTTC.

The chain carries TRBV7-9 and TRBJ1-3, with D unclear. Trimming pared 0 bases from V and 0 bases from J, leaving 15 bases between. The CDR3 sequence is 18 residues long. CDR1 SEHNR and CDR2 FQNEAQ come from the germline V gene (reference sequence). CDR3 protein: CASSLAWQAGFSGNTIYF. The CDR3 coding sequence is TGTGCCAGCAGCTTAGCGTGGCAGGCGGGTTTCTCTGGAAACACCATATATTTT.

Details on this clone: At one end, the junction sequence differs from germline, possibly due to a read error. This sequence joins TRBV5-1 and TRBJ2-6, with a tentative D call TRBD1 (7 bases). Germline V gene data show CDR1 as SGHRS and CDR2 as YFSETQ. The CDR3 is 17 amino acids. This CDR3 reads CTSSLQGGPSGANVLTF. CDR3 coding DNA: TGCACCAGCAGCTTGCAGGGGGGACCCTCTGGGGCCAACGTCCTGACTTTC.

CDR3 bases: TGTGCCAGCAGTTACTCGCCGGGACAGCAAGAGACCCAGTACTTC. It yields the protein CASSYSPGQQETQYF. The chain links TRBV6-6 to TRBJ2-5; 7 nucleotides agree with TRBD1. CDR1 is MNHNY, CDR2 SVGAGI, per germline (reference sequence). Trimming cost V 0 bases and J 2 bases; bases outside gene matches: 3. This CDR3 spans 15 amino acids.

The V and J genes are TRBV19 and TRBJ2-2; tentatively, D is TRBD1 (6 bases). Trimming took off 4 bases at V and 3 bases at J, with 15 bases between the two ends. Germline V lookup: CDR1 LNHDA, CDR2 SQIVND (reference sequence). This CDR3 has 16 residues. The CDR3 sequence: CASSKVGAGDTGELFF. CDR3 DNA: TGTGCCAGTAGTAAAGTGGGGGCCGGGGACACCGGGGAGCTGTTTTTT.

This chain joins TRBV7-3 and TRBJ1-1; 9 positions match TRBD1. Germline V gives CDR1 SGHTA, CDR2 FQGTGA. The J segment lost 4 bases and the V segment lost 5 bases, leaving 5 bases of the junction unmatched. There are 14 residues in the CDR3. The chain's CDR3 is CASSPSTGGTEAFF. The DNA of the CDR3 is TGTGCCAGCAGCCCCTCGACAGGGGGCACTGAAGCTTTCTTT.

This clone was counted between two and nine times. The rearrangement uses TRBV7-3 and TRBJ2-7, with 11 bases that match TRBD2. The trim removed 5 bases at V and 5 bases at J, leaving 20 bases unmatched. The germline V gene has CDR1 SGHTA and CDR2 FQGTGA. The CDR3 has 19 residues. The CDR3 bases are TGTGCCAGCAGCCCAACAACTGGCGCACTAGCGGGAGCTCGGAACGAGCAGTACTTC. Protein product: CASSPTTGALAGARNEQYF.

The chain carries TRBV28 and TRBJ1-2, with 8 bases matching TRBD1. Germline CDR1 reads MDHEN; CDR2 reads SYDVKM. The CDR3 loop spans 14 amino acids. The V segment lost 8 bases and the J segment 6 bases; nucleotides outside the gene matches: 11. CDR3 in amino acids: CASGDPGGADGYTF. Written as DNA, the CDR3 is TGTGCCAGCGGGGACCCAGGGGGCGCCGATGGCTACACCTTC.

The chain links TRBV15 to TRBJ1-1; 8 positions match TRBD1. J lost 6 bases, V lost 1 base, and 7 bases had no gene match. CDR1 LNHNV and CDR2 YYDKDF come from the germline V gene (reference sequence). The CDR3 runs 15 residues. In nucleotides, the CDR3 is TGTGCCACCAGCAGAGGTGGACAGGGCGGGTCTGAAGCTTTCTTT. Translated: CATSRGGQGGSEAFF.

CDR3 region: CASSPMLGALTDTQYF. The CDR3 DNA reads as TGTGCCAGCTCACCGATGTTAGGGGCCCTCACAGATACGCAGTATTTT. This rearrangement joins TRBV18 to TRBJ2-3; D might be TRBD1 (5 bases). This CDR3 has 16 amino acids. CDR1 and CDR2 from the germline V gene are KGHSH and LQKENI. The ends were cut back, 3 bases at V and 2 bases at J, with 15 bases in the middle.

This clone was found once. The chain is built from TRBV11-2 and TRBJ2-1, with TRBD2 matching 8 bases. Germline assignment: CDR1 SGHAT and CDR2 FQNNGV. V shed 1 base and J 4 bases; nucleotides not matched to a gene: 6. The CDR3 spans 16 residues. The CDR3 nucleotides read TGTGCCAGCAGCTTAGTAACTAGCGGAATATACAATGAGCAGTTCTTC. It specifies CASSLVTSGIYNEQFF.

V gene TRBV5-5 combines with J gene TRBJ1-5, with 9 nucleotides matching TRBD1. Germline trimming cut 3 bases from V and 10 bases from J; bases unmatched to any gene: 8. The CDR3 covers 14 residues. In germline, CDR1 is SGHKS, CDR2 YYEKEE (reference sequence). CDR3 in DNA: TGTGCCAGCAGCTCGTGGGACAGGGCAGATCCCCAGCATTTT. It specifies CASSSWDRADPQHF.

This clone was observed a few times. The chain uses TRBV15 and TRBJ2-5; 7 nucleotides line up with TRBD1. This CDR3 spans 14 amino acids. The V gene's germline CDR1 is LNHNV and CDR2 YYDKDF (reference sequence). J lost 3 bases, V lost 4 bases, and 5 bases had no gene match. The CDR3 region is CATSKDRVKETQYF. For the CDR3, the DNA is TGTGCCACCAGCAAAGACAGGGTAAAAGAGACCCAGTACTTC.